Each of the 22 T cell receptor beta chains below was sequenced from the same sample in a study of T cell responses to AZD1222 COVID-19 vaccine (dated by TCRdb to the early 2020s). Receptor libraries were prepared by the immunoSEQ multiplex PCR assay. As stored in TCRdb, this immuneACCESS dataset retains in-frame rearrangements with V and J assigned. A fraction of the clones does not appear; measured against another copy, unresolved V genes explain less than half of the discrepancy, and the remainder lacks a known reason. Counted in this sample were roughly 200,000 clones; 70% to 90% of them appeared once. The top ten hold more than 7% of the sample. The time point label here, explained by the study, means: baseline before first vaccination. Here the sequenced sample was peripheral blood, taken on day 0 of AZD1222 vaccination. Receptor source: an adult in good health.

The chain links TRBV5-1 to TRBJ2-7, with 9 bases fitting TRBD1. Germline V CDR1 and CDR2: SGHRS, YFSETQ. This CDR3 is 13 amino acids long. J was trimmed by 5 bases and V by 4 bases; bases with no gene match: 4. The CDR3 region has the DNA TGCGCCAGCAGCGGGACAGGGTTCGACGAGCAGTACTTC. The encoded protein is CASSGTGFDEQYF.

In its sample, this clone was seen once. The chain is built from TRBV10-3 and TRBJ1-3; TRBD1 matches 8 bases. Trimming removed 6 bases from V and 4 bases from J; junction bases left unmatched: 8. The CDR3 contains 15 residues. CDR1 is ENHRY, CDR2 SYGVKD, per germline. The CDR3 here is CAISRTGTDGNTIYF. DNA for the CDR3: TGTGCCATCAGCCGGACAGGGACGGACGGAAACACCATATATTTT.

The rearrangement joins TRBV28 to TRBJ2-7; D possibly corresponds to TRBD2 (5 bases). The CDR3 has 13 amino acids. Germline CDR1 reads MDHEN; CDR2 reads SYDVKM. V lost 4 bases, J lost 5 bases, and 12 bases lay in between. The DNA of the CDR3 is TGTGCCAGCAGTTCATCTAGCTTAGACGAGCAGTACTTC. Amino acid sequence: CASSSSSLDEQYF.

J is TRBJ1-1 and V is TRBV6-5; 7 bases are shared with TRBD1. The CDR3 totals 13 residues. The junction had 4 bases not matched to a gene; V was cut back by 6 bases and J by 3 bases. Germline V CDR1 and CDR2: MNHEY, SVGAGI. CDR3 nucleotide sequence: TGTGCCAGCAGGCGGGACAGCTACACTGAAGCTTTCTTT. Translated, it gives CASRRDSYTEAFF.

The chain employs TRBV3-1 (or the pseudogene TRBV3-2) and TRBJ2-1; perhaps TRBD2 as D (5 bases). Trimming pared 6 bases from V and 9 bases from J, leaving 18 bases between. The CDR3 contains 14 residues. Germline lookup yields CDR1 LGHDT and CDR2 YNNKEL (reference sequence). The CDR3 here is CASRYARLAGEQFF. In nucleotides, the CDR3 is TGTGCCAGCAGGTACGCCCGGCTAGCAGGTGAGCAGTTCTTC.

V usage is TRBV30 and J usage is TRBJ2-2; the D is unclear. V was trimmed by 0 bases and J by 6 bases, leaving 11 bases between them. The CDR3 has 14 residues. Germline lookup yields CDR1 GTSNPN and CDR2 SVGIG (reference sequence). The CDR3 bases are TGTGCCTGGAGTGTGTCAAGTGCGGCCGGGGAGCTGTTTTTT. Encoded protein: CAWSVSSAAGELFF.

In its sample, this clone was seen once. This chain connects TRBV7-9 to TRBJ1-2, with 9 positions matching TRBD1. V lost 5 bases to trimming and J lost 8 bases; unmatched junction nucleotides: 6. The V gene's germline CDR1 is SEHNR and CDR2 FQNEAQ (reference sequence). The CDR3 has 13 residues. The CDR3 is CASSQTGGNGYTF. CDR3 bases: TGTGCCAGCAGCCAGACAGGGGGTAACGGCTACACCTTC.

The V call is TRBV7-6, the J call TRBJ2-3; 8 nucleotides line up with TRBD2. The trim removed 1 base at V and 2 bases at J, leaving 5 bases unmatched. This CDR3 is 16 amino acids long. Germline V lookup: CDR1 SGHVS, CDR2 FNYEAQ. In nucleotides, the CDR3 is TGTGCCAGCAGCTTAGGTGCGGGGGGCGACACAGATACGCAGTATTTT. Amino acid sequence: CASSLGAGGDTDTQYF.

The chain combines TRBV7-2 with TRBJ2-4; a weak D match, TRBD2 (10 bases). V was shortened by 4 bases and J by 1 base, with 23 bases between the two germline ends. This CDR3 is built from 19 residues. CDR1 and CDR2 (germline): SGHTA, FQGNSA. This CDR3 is CASSYGTGISGGAKNIQYF. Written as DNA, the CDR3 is TGTGCCAGCAGCTACGGGACAGGGATTAGCGGGGGGGCCAAAAACATTCAGTACTTC.

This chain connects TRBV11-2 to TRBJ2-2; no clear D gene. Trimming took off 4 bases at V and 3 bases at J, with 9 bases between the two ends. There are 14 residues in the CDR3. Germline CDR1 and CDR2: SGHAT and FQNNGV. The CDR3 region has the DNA TGTGCCAGCAGCTCGCTACGGCACACCGGGGAGCTGTTTTTT. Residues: CASSSLRHTGELFF.

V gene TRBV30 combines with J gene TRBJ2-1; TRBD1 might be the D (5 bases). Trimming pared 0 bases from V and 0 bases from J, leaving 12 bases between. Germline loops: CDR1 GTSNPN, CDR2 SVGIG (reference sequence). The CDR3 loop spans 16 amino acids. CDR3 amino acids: CAWSVRGGRSYNEQFF. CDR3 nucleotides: TGTGCCTGGAGTGTAAGGGGCGGACGCTCCTACAATGAGCAGTTCTTC.

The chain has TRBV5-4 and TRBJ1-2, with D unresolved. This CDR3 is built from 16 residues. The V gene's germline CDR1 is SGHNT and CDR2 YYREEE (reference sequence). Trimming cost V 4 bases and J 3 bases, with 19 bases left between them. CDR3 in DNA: TGTGCCAGCAGCCCCGCGGCCGGCAGGTCAGACTATGGCTACACCTTC. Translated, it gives CASSPAAGRSDYGYTF.

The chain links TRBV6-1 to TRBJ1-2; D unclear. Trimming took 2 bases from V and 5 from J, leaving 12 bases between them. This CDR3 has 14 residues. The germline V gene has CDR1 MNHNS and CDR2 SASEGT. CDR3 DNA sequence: TGTGCCAGCAGTGAAAGAAGGGAGAAGTATGGCTACACCTTC. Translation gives CASSERREKYGYTF.

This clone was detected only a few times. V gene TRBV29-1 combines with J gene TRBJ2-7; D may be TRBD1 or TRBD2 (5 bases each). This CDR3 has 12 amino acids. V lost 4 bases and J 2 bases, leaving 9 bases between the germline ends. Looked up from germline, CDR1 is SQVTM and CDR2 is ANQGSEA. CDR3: CSVGDGTYEQYF. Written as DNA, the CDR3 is TGCAGCGTTGGGGACGGAACCTACGAGCAGTACTTC.

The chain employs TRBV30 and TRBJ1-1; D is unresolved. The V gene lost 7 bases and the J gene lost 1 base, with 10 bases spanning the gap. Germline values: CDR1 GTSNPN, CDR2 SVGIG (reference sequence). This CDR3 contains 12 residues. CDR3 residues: CASTAKNTEAFF. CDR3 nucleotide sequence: TGTGCCTCGACGGCAAAGAACACTGAAGCTTTCTTT.

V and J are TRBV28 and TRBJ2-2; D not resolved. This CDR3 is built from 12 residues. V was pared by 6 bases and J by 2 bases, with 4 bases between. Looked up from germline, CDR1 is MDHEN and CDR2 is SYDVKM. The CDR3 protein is CASSRNTGELFF. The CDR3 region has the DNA TGTGCCAGCAGCCGTAACACCGGGGAGCTGTTTTTT.

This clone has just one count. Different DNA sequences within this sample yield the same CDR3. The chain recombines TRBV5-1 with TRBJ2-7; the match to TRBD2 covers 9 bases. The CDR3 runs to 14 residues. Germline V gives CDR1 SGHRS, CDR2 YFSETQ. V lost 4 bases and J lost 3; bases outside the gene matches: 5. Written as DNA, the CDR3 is TGCGCCAGCAGCCCGGGACTAGCCGGCTACGAGCAGTACTTC. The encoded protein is CASSPGLAGYEQYF.

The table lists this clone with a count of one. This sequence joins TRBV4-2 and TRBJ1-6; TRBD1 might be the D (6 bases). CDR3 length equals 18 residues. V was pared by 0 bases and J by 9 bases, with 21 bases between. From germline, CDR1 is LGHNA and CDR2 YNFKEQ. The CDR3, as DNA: TGTGCCAGCAGCCAAGATAGGGGGTTTCCACCCCTCTCTTCACCCCTCCACTTT. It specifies CASSQDRGFPPLSSPLHF.

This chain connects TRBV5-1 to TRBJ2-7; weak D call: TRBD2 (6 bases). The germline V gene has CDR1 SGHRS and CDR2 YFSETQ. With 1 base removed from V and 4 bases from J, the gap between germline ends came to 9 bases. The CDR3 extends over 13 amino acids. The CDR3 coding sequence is TGCGCCAGCAGCTTGATTGGGGGGTACGAGCAGTACTTC. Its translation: CASSLIGGYEQYF.

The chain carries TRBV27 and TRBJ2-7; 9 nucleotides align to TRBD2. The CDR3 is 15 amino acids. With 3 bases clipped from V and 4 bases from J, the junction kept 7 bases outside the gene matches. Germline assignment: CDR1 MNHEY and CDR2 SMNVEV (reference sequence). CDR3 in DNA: TGTGCCAGCAGTTTTAGGCGGGGGGGTACTTACGAGCAGTACTTC. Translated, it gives CASSFRRGGTYEQYF.

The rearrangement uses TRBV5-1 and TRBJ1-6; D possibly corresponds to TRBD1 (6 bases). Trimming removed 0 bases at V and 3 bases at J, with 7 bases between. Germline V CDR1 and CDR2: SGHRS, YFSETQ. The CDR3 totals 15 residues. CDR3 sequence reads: CASSLDRDYNSPLHF. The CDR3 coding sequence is TGCGCCAGCAGCTTGGACAGGGACTATAATTCACCCCTCCACTTT.

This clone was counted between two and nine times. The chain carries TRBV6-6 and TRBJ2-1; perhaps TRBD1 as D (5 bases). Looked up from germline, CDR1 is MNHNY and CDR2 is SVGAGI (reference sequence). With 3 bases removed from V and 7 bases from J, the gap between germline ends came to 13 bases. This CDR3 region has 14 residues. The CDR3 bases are TGTGCCAGCAGTTATCCCCGCAGGGTAAATGAGCAGTTCTTC. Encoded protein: CASSYPRRVNEQFF.